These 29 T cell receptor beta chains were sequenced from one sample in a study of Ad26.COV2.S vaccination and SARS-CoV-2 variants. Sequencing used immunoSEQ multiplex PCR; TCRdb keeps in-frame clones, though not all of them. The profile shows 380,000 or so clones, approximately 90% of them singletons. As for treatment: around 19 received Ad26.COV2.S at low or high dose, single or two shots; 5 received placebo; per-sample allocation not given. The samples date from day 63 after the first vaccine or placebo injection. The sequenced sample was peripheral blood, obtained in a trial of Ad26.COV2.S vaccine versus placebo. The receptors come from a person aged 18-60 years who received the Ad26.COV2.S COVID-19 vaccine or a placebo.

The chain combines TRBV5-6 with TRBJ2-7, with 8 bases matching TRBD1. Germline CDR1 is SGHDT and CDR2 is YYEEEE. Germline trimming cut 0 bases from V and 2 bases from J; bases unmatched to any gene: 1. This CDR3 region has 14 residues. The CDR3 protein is CASSLGQGPYEQYF. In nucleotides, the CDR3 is TGTGCCAGCAGCTTGGGACAGGGGCCCTACGAGCAGTACTTC.

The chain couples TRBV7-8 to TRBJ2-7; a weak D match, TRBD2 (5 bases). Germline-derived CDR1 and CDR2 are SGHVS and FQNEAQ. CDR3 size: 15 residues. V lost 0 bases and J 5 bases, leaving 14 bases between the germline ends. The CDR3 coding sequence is TGTGCCAGCAGCTTAGCCGGGGTAATCGTAAACGAGCAGTACTTC. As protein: CASSLAGVIVNEQYF.

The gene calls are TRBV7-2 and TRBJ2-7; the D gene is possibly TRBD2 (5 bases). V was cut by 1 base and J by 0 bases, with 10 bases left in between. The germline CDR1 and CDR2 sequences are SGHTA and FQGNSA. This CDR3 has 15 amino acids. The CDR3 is CASSLGSSLSYEQYF. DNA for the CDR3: TGTGCCAGCAGCTTAGGTTCTAGCCTCTCCTACGAGCAGTACTTC. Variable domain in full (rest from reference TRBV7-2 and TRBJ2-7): GAGVSQSPSNKVTEKGKDVELRCDPISGHTALYWYRQSLGQGLEFLIYFQGNSAPDKSGLPSDRFSAERTGGSVSTLTIQRTQQEDSAVYLCASSLGSSLSYEQYFGPGTRLTVT.

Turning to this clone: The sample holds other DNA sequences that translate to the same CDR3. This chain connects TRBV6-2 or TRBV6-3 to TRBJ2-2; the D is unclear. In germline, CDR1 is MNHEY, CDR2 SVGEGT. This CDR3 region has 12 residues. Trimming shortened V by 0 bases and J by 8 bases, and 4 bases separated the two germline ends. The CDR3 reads CASSYSPGELFF. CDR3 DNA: TGTGCCAGCAGTTACTCCCCGGGGGAGCTGTTTTTT.

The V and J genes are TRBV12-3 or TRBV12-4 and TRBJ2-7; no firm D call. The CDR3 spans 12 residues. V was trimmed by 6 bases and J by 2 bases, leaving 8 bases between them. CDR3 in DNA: TGTGCCAGCAGCCAGAGCCCCTACGAGCAGTACTTC. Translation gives CASSQSPYEQYF.

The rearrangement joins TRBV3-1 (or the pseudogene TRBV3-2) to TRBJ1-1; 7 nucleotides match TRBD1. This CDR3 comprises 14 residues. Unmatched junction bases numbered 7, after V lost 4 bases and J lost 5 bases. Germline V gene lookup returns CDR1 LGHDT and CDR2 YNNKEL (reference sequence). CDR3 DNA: TGTGCCAGCAGCCTAGGGACAGATTATACTGAAGCTTTCTTT. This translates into CASSLGTDYTEAFF.

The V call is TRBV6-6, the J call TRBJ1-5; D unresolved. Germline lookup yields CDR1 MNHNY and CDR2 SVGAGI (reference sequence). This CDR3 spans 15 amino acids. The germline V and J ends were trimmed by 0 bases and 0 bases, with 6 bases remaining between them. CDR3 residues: CASSYSDVSNQPQHF. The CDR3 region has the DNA TGTGCCAGCAGTTACTCGGACGTTAGCAATCAGCCCCAGCATTTT.

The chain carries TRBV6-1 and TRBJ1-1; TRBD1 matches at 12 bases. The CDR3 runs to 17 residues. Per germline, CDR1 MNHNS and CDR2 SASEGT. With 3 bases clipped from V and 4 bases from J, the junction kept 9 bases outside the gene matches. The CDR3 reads CASSDGDRGRWSTEAFF. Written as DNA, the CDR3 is TGTGCCAGCAGTGATGGGGACAGGGGGCGCTGGAGCACTGAAGCTTTCTTT.

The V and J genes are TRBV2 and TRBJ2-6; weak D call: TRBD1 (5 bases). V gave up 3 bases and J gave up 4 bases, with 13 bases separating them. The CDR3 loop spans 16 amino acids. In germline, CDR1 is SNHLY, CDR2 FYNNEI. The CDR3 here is CASSETRAPGANVLTF. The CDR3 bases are TGTGCCAGCAGTGAGACCAGGGCCCCCGGGGCCAACGTCCTGACTTTC.

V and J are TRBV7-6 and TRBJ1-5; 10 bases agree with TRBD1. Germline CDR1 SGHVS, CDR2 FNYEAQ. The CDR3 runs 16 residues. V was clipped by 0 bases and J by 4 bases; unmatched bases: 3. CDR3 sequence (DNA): TGTGCCAGCAGCTTAGCGGGGGGACAGGGGAATCAGCCCCAGCATTTT. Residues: CASSLAGGQGNQPQHF.

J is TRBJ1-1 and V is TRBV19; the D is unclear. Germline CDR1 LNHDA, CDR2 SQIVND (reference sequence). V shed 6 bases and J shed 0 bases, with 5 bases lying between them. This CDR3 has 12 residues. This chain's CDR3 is CASRQLNTEAFF. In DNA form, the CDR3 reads TGTGCCAGTAGACAGCTGAACACTGAAGCTTTCTTT.

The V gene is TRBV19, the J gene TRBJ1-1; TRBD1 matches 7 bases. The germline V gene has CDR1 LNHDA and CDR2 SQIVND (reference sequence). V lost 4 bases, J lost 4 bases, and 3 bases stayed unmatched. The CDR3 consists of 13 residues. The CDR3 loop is CASSRQGGTEAFF. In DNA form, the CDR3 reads TGTGCCAGTAGTAGACAGGGTGGCACTGAAGCTTTCTTT.

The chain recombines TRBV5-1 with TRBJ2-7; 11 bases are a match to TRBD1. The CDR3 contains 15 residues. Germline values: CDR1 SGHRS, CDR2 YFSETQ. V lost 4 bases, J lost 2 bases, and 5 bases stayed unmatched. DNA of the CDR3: TGCGCCAGCAGCGATGGGACAGGGGGTGCCTACGAGCAGTACTTC. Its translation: CASSDGTGGAYEQYF.

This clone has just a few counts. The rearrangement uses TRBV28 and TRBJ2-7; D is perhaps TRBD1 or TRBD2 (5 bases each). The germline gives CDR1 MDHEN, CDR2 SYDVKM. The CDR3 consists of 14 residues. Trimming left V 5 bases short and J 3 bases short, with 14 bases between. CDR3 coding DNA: TGTGCCAGCAGTAACCGGGACGGGGACTACGAGCAGTACTTC. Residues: CASSNRDGDYEQYF.

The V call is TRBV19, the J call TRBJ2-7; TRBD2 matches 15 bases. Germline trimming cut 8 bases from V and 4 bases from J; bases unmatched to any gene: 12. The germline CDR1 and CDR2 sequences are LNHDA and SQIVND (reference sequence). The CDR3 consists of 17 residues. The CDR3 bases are TGTGCCAGTGTGGGACAGGGACTAGCGGGAGGTAAGTACGAGCAGTACTTC. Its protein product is CASVGQGLAGGKYEQYF.

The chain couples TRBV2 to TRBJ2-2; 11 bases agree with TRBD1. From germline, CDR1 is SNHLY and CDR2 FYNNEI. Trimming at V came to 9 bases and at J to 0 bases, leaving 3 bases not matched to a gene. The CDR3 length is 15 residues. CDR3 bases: TGTGCCAGGAAGGGACAGGGGGCGAACACCGGGGAGCTGTTTTTT. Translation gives CARKGQGANTGELFF.

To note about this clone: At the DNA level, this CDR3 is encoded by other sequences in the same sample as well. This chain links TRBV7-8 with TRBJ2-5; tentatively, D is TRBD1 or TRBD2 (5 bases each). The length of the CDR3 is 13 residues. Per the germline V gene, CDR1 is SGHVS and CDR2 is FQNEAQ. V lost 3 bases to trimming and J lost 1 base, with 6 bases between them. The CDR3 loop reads CASSLGRQETQYF. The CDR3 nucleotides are TGTGCCAGCAGCTTGGGACGCCAAGAGACCCAGTACTTC.

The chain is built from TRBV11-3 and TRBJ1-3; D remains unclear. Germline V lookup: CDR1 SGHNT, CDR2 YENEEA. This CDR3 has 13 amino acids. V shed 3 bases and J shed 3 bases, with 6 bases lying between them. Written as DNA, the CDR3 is TGTGCCAGCAGCTTGGGCTTTGGAAACACCATATATTTT. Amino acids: CASSLGFGNTIYF. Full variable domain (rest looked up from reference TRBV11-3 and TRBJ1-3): EAGVVQSPRYKIIEKKQPVAFWCNPISGHNTLYWYLQNLGQGPELLIRYENEEAVDDSQLPKDRFSAERLKGVDSTLKIQPAELGDSAVYLCASSLGFGNTIYFGEGSWLTVV.

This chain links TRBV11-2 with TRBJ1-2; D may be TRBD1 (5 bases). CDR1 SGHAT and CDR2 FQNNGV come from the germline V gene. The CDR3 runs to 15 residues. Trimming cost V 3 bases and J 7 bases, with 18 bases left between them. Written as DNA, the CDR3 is TGTGCCAGCAGCTTCGATTACGGGGCGCATGGTGGCTACACCTTC. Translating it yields CASSFDYGAHGGYTF.

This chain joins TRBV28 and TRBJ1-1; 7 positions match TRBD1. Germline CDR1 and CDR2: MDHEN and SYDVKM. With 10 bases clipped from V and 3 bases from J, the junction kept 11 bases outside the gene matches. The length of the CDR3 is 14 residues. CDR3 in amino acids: CATGGAGGYTEAFF. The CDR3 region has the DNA TGTGCCACTGGGGGGGCAGGGGGTTACACTGAAGCTTTCTTT.

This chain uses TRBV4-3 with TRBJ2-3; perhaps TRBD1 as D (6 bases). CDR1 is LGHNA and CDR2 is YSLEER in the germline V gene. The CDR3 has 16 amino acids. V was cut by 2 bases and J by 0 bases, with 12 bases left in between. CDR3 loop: CASSQHRTASTDTQYF. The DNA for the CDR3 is TGCGCCAGCAGCCAACACCGGACAGCTAGCACAGATACGCAGTATTTT.

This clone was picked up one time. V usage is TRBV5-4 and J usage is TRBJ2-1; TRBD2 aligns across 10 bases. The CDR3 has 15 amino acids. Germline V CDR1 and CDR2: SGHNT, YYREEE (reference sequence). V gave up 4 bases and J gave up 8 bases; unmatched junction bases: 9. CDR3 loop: CASSPSGSGVDEQFF. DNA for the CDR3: TGTGCCAGCAGCCCTAGCGGGAGTGGGGTGGATGAGCAGTTCTTC. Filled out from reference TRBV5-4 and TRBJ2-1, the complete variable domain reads ETGVTQSPTHLIKTRGQQVTLRCSSQSGHNTVSWYQQALGQGPQFIFQYYREEENGRGNFPPRFSGLQFPNYSSELNVNALELDDSALYLCASSPSGSGVDEQFFGPGTRLTVL.

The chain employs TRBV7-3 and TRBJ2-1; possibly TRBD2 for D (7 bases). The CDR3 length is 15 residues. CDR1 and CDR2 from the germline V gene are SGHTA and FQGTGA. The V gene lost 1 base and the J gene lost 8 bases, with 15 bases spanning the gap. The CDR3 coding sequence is TGTGCCAGCAGCTTAATTGGGGGGGCGTTCGATGAGCAGTTCTTC. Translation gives CASSLIGGAFDEQFF.

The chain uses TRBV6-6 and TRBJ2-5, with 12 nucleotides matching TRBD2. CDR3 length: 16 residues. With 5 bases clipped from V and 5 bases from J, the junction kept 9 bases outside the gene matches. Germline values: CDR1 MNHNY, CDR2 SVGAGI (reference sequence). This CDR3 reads CASSRGTSGLSETQYF. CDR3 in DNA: TGTGCCAGCAGTCGAGGGACTAGCGGGCTTTCGGAGACCCAGTACTTC.

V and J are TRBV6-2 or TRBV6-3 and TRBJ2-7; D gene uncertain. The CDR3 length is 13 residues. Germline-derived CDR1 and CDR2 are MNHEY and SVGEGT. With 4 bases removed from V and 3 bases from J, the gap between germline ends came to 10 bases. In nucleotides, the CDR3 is TGTGCCAGCAGTTTTGCCACAGACTACGAGCAGTACTTC. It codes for CASSFATDYEQYF.

As DNA, the CDR3 is TGTGCCAGCACGAGGACAGCCCAAGAGACCCAGTACTTC. Protein: CASTRTAQETQYF. The V and J genes are TRBV7-2 and TRBJ2-5, with D possibly being TRBD1 (6 bases). Trimming left V 7 bases short and J 1 base short, with 10 bases between. The CDR3 consists of 13 residues. The germline gives CDR1 SGHTA, CDR2 FQGNSA.

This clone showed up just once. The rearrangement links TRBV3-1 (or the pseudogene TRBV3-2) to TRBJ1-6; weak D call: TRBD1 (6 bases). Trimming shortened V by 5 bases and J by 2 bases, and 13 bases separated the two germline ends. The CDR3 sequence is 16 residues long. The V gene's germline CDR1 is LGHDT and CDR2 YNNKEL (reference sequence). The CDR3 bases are TGTGCCAGCAGCGGAAAGGGGGACCCCTATAATTCACCCCTCCACTTT. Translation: CASSGKGDPYNSPLHF.

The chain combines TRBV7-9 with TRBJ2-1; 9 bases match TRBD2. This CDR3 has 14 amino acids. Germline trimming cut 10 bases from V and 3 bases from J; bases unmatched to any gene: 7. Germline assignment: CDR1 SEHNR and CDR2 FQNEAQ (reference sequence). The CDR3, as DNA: TGTGCCACAATAGCGGGAGCGGACTACAATGAGCAGTTCTTC. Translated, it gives CATIAGADYNEQFF.

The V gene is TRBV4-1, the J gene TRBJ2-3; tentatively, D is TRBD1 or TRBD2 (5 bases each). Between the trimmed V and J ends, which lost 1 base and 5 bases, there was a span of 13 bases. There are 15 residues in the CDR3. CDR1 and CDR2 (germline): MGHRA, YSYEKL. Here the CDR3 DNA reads TGCGCCAGCAGCCAAGGGGCTAGAGGGGTAGATACGCAGTATTTT. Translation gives CASSQGARGVDTQYF.